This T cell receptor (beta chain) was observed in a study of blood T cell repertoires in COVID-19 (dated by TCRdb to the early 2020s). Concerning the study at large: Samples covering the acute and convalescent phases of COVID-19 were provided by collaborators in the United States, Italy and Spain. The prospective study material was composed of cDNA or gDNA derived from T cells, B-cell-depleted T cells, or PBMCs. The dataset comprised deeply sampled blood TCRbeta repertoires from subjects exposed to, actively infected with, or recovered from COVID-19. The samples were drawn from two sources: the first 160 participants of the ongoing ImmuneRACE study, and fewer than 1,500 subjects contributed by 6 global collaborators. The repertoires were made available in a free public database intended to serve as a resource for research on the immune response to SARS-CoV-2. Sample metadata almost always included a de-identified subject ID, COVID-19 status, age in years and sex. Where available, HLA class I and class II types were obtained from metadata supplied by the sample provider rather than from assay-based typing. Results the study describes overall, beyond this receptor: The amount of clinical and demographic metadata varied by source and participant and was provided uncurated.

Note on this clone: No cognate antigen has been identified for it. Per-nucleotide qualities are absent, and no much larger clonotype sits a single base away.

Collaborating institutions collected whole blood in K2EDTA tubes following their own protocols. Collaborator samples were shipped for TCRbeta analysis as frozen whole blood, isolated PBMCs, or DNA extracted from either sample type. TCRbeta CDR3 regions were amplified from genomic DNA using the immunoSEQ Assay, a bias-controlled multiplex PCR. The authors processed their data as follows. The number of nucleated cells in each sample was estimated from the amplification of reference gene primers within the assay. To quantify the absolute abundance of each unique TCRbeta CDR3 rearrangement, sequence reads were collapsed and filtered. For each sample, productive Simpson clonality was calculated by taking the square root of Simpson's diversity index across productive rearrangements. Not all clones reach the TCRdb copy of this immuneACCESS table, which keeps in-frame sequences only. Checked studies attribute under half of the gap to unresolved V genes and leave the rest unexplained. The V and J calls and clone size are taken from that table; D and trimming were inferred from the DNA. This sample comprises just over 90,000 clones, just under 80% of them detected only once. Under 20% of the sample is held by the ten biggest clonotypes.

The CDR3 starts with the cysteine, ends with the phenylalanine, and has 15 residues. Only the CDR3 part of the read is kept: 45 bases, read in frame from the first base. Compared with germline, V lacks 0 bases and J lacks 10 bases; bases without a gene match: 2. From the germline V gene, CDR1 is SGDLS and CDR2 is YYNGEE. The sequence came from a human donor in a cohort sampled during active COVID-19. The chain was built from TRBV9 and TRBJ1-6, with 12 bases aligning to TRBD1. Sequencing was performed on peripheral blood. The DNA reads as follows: TGTGCCAGCAGCGTAGAGGGACAGGGGGCCTCACCCCTCCACTTT. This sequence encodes CASSVEGQGASPLHF.